This is a list of T cell receptor beta chains from one sample in a study of shared clonotypes between healthy human individuals. The data were produced by immunoSEQ multiplex PCR, yet TCRdb's version contains in-frame clones alone and is incomplete. The repertoire includes roughly 550,000 clones, nearly 97% of them detected once, and 0.11% sits in the top ten. Sample: naive CD8+ T cells sorted from blood. The origin of the receptors is a woman in her 30s in good health. Each CDR3 is given with its conserved first and last residue. D genes are given only for firm matches. Size values are once, few and many counts, or a class for expanded clones, and some rows have none.

D	V	size	length	J	DNA	CDR3
NA	TRBV28	NA	14	TRBJ2-5	TGTGCCAGCAGCCTGATAGCGGTCCTCGAGACCCAGTACTTC	CASSLIAVLETQYF
NA	TRBV11-2	NA	16	TRBJ2-7	TGTGCCAGCAGCTTAGGTCTCGGAGACCGAAGCTACGAGCAGTACTTC	CASSLGLGDRSYEQYF
NA	TRBV7-9	NA	14	TRBJ2-2	TGTGCCAGCAGCTTAGCCTCCAGGACCGGGGAGCTGTTTTTT	CASSLASRTGELFF
TRBD2	TRBV6-1	NA	15	TRBJ2-7	TGTGCCAGCAGGGCTATACTAGCGGGACATTCAGAGCAGTACTTC	CASRAILAGHSEQYF
NA	TRBV27	NA	13	TRBJ2-7	TGTGCCAGCAGTGTGTTTGGCGCCTACGAGCAGTACTTC	CASSVFGAYEQYF
NA	TRBV27	NA	14	TRBJ2-5	TGTGCCAGCAGTTTCATCGGGGGGCGAGGGACCCAGTACTTC	CASSFIGGRGTQYF
NA	TRBV15	NA	14	TRBJ1-1	TGTGCCACCAGGGTGGGGGACATGAACACTGAAGCTTTCTTT	CATRVGDMNTEAFF
NA	TRBV5-6	NA	13	TRBJ2-7	TGTGCCAGCAGCTCATTCAGGGCCTACGAGCAGTACTTC	CASSSFRAYEQYF
NA	TRBV6-1	NA	14	TRBJ2-7	TGTGCCAGCAGTGTAGAGACTAGTGACGACGAGCAGTACTTC	CASSVETSDDEQYF
NA	TRBV7-8	NA	14	TRBJ2-5	TGTGCCAGCAGCTTCTCCACGGGCGTCCAGACCCAGTACTTC	CASSFSTGVQTQYF
NA	TRBV10-2	NA	13	TRBJ1-2	TGCGCCAGCAGTCCCGGGACCGACTATGGCTACACCTTC	CASSPGTDYGYTF
NA	TRBV27	NA	16	TRBJ2-1	TGTGCCAGCAGTCCCCAGGCGGGATCGGATCCCAATGAGCAGTTCTTC	CASSPQAGSDPNEQFF
TRBD2	TRBV10-3	NA	15	TRBJ2-1	TGTGCCATCAGTGAGTCATCTAGCGGATTGAATGAGCAGTTCTTC	CAISESSSGLNEQFF
NA	TRBV7-2	NA	14	TRBJ1-1	TGTGCCAGCAGCTTTCGGGGCCCGAACACTGAAGCTTTCTTT	CASSFRGPNTEAFF
TRBD2	TRBV2	NA	13	TRBJ2-5	TGTGCCAGCAGGAGGGGACTAGGAGAGACCCAGTACTTC	CASRRGLGETQYF
TRBD2	TRBV7-9	NA	18	TRBJ2-1	TGTGCCAGCAGCTTAGCGGGGACTAGCGTCTCCTCCTACAATGAGCAGTTCTTC	CASSLAGTSVSSYNEQFF
TRBD1	TRBV6-5	NA	15	TRBJ2-7	TGTGCCAGCAGTTACTCACACGGGACAGGGGTCGAGCAGTACTTC	CASSYSHGTGVEQYF
NA	TRBV27	few	14	TRBJ1-1	TGTGCCAGCAGTTTAAGTGAGGGGGTGACTGAAGCTTTCTTT	CASSLSEGVTEAFF
NA	TRBV4-1	NA	13	TRBJ1-5	TGCGCCAGCAGCCTCTATAGCAATCAGCCCCAGCATTTT	CASSLYSNQPQHF
NA	TRBV7-3	NA	15	TRBJ2-3	TGTGCCAGCAGCCCCGGCTGGGCAAGCACAGATACGCAGTATTTT	CASSPGWASTDTQYF
NA	TRBV7-8	once	18	TRBJ1-5	TGTGCCAGCACGCCGGGACCGGGGAACGAAATTAGCAATCAGCCCCAGCATTTT	CASTPGPGNEISNQPQHF
TRBD1	TRBV20-1	NA	11	TRBJ2-7	TGCAGTGCTAAGACAGGGATCGAGCAGTACTTC	CSAKTGIEQYF
NA	TRBV29-1	NA	13	TRBJ2-1	TGCAGCCATAAGGGAGTAGGGTTCACTGAGCAGTTCTTC	CSHKGVGFTEQFF
NA	TRBV6-6	NA	14	TRBJ2-7	TGTGCCAGCAGCTCGGAGAGCAGCTCCTACGAGCAGTACTTC	CASSSESSSYEQYF
NA	TRBV28	NA	14	TRBJ2-1	TGTGCCAGCACCCCTCCACGCTCCTACAATGAGCAGTTCTTC	CASTPPRSYNEQFF
NA	TRBV29-1	once	13	TRBJ2-7	TGCAGCGCCTCCGCCCGGACAGAGGGAATGGAGTACTTC	CSASARTEGMEYF
TRBD2	TRBV9	once	15	TRBJ2-7	TGTGCCAGCAGCCCCTCGGCTAGCGGGAGCTACGAGCAGTACTTC	CASSPSASGSYEQYF
TRBD1	TRBV28	NA	15	TRBJ2-3	TGTGCCAGCCTTAGACAGGGGGAGAGCACAGATACGCAGTATTTT	CASLRQGESTDTQYF
NA	TRBV11-2	NA	14	TRBJ2-3	TGTGCCAGCAGCCCCTGGGCCGAGGCAGATACGCAGTATTTT	CASSPWAEADTQYF
TRBD2	TRBV28	NA	14	TRBJ2-7	TGTGCCAGCAGTTCGGGACTAAAGGCCTACGAGCAGTACTTC	CASSSGLKAYEQYF
NA	TRBV2	NA	13	TRBJ1-2	TGTGCCAGCAGTGAAGGTCAGCAGGGCGGCTACACCTTC	CASSEGQQGGYTF
TRBD1	TRBV27	NA	14	TRBJ1-5	TGTGCCAGCAGTTTGCGTCAGGGGGATGAGCCCCAGCATTTT	CASSLRQGDEPQHF
NA	TRBV28	NA	13	TRBJ2-7	TGTGCCAGCAGTTGGAGTTCCTCCTACGAGCAGTACTTC	CASSWSSSYEQYF
NA	TRBV2	NA	12	TRBJ2-1	TGTGCCAGCAGTCCGACCCGGAATGAGCAGTTCTTC	CASSPTRNEQFF
NA	TRBV29-1	NA	13	TRBJ2-7	TGCAGCGTTGGCGGGACCAGCTCCTACGAGCAGTACTTC	CSVGGTSSYEQYF
TRBD1	TRBV11-2	NA	15	TRBJ2-7	TGTGCCAGCAGCTTAGAGGGGACAGGGTACTACGAGCAGTACTTC	CASSLEGTGYYEQYF
NA	TRBV9	NA	13	TRBJ2-2	TGTGCCAGCAGCTCGTATGATCCCGGGGAGCTGTTTTTT	CASSSYDPGELFF
TRBD2	TRBV25-1	NA	14	TRBJ2-3	TGTGCCAGCAGTGAGGCCGGGAGGGCAGATACGCAGTATTTT	CASSEAGRADTQYF
TRBD1	TRBV28	NA	11	TRBJ1-2	TGTGCCAGCAGTTTGACAGGGGGCTACACCTTC	CASSLTGGYTF
TRBD2	TRBV7-9	NA	16	TRBJ2-1	TGTGCCAGCAGCCACCTAGCGGGAGCTACCTACAATGAGCAGTTCTTC	CASSHLAGATYNEQFF
NA	TRBV27	NA	14	TRBJ2-1	TGTGCCAGCAGAATAGGAGGGACCTACAATGAGCAGTTCTTC	CASRIGGTYNEQFF
TRBD2	TRBV2	NA	15	TRBJ2-7	TGTGCCAGCAGTGAAGGGCTAGCGGGCGTCTACGAGCAGTACTTC	CASSEGLAGVYEQYF
NA	TRBV10-3	NA	16	TRBJ2-7	TGTGCCATCAGTGGGCTTCGGCGGCGCACCTCCTACGAGCAGTACTTC	CAISGLRRRTSYEQYF
TRBD1	TRBV5-6	NA	17	TRBJ2-7	TGTGCCAGCAGAAACGACCCGGGACAGGGCCTCCCCTACGAGCAGTACTTC	CASRNDPGQGLPYEQYF